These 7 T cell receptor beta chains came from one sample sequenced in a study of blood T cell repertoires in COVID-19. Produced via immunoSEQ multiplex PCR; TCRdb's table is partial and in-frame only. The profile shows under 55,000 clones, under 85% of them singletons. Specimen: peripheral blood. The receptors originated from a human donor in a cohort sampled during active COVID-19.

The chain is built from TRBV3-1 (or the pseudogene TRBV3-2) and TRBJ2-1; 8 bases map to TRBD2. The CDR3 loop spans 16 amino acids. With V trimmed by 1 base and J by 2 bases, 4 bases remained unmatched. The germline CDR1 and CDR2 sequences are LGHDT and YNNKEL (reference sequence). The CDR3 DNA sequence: TGTGCCAGCAGCCAAGGGCCAGCGGGGGCCTACAATGAGCAGTTCTTC. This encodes CASSQGPAGAYNEQFF.

CDR3 sequence (DNA): TGTGCCAGCAATCCAGGATTGGTCAACAATCAGCCCCAGCATTTT. Protein: CASNPGLVNNQPQHF. The chain is built from TRBV2 and TRBJ1-5; D unclear. Germline V gene lookup returns CDR1 SNHLY and CDR2 FYNNEI. This CDR3 has 15 amino acids. Trimming removed 7 bases from V and 3 bases from J, with 16 bases in between.

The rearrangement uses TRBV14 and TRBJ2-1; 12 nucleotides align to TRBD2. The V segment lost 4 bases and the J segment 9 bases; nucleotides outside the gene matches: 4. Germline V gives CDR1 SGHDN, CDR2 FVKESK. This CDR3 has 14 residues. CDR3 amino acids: CASSPPGLAGEQFF. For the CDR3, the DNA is TGTGCCAGCAGCCCACCGGGACTAGCGGGTGAGCAGTTCTTC.

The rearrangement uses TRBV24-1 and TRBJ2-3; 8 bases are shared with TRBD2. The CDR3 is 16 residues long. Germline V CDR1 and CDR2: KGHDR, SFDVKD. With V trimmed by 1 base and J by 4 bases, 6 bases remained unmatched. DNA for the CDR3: TGTGCCACCAGTGATTTTAGCGGGAAGGAGGCAGATACGCAGTATTTT. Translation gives CATSDFSGKEADTQYF.

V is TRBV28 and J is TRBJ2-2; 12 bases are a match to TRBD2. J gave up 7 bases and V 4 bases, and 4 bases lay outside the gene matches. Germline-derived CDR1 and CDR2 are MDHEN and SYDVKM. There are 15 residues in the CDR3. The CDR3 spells CASSSSGRAFGELFF. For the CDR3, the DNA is TGTGCCAGCAGTTCTAGCGGGAGGGCCTTCGGGGAGCTGTTTTTT.

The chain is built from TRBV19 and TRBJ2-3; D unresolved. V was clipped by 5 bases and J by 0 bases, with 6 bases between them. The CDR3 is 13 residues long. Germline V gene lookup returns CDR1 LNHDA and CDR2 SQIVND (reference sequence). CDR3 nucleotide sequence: TGTGCCAGTAGTTGGCAGAGCACAGATACGCAGTATTTT. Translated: CASSWQSTDTQYF.

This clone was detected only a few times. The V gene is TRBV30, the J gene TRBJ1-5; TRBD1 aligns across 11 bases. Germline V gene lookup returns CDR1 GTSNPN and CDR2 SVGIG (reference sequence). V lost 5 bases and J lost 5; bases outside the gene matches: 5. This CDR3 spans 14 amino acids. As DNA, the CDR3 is TGTGCCTGGGGACAGGGGGCCTTGGATCAGCCCCAGCATTTT. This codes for CAWGQGALDQPQHF.